The clone carrying this T cell receptor (beta chain) was counted a few times. Its antigen is not identified. The table came from immunoSEQ multiplex PCR; TCRdb's copy has only in-frame clones and leaves some out. The table records approximately 90,000 clones, roughly 84% of them present only once. The record originates from a study of OX40 agonist ivuxolimab in advanced cancers. Study overall: Anti-PD-1, anti-PD-L1 or anti-CTLA-4 therapy given earlier was allowed, and 35% to 50% had some. Patients achieving partial responses numbered three: one hepatocellular carcinoma case and two cutaneous melanoma cases. General study findings and limits: Expanded clones belonging to CD8+ T cells outnumbered, on average, those of CD4+.

In germline, CDR1 is MNHEY, CDR2 SMNVEV (reference sequence). The ends lost 3 bases at V and 10 bases at J; junction bases unmatched: 7. There are 13 residues in the CDR3. Patients had blood sampled at baseline and again on cycle 4 day 1 and cycle 7 day 1. The TCR was taken from an adult with an advanced solid tumor such as melanoma, head and neck, liver or kidney cancer. The chain joins TRBV27 to TRBJ1-1; 8 nucleotides line up with TRBD1. The specimen was CD4+ or CD8+ T cells sorted from blood, collected in a trial of the OX40 agonist ivuxolimab. The CDR3 sequence: CASSFGQGASAFF. Here the CDR3 DNA reads TGTGCCAGCAGTTTCGGGCAGGGGGCATCAGCTTTCTTT.